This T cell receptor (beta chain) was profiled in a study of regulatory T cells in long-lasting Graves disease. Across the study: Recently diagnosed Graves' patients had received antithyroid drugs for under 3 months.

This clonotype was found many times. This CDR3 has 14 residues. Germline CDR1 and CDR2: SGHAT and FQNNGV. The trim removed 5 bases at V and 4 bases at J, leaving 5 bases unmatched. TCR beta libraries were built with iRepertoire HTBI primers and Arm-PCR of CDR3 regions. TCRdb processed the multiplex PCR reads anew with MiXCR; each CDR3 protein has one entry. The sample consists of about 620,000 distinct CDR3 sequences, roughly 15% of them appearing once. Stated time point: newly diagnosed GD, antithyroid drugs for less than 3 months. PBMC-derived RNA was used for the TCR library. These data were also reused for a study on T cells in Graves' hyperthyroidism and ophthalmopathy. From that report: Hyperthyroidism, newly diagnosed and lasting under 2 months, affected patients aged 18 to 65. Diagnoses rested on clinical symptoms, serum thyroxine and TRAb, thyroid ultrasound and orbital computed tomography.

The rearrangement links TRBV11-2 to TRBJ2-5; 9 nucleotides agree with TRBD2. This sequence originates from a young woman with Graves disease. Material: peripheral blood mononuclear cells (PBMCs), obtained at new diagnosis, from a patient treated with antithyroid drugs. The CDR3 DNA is TGTGCCAGCAGCGCCCTGCGGGAGGGAGAGACCCAGTACTTC. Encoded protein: CASSALREGETQYF.